What follows are 21 T cell receptor beta chains derived from one specimen sequenced in a study of T-cell reconstitution after alpha-beta-depleted transplantation in children. Preparation of the TCRbeta library used unique molecular identifiers. In TCRdb, the PCR reads were re-called with MiXCR into one record per CDR3 protein. The repertoire includes 200,000 to 250,000 distinct CDR3 sequences, about 11% of them detected once, and 28% sits in the top ten. The sequencing used PBMCs, collected before TCRalphabeta/CD19-depleted stem cell transplant. The receptors shown here come from a child younger than two with acute myeloid leukemia, due to receive a stem cell transplant.

Many counts were recorded for this clonotype. The chain recombines TRBV6-1 with TRBJ1-4; D is undetermined. CDR3 size: 15 residues. Per germline, CDR1 MNHNS and CDR2 SASEGT. Trimming left V 6 bases short and J 5 bases short, with 16 bases between. The CDR3 region is CASSPIIYSNEKLFF. The CDR3 nucleotides read TGTGCCAGCAGCCCAATAATTTATTCGAATGAAAAACTGTTTTTT.

This chain connects TRBV20-1 to TRBJ2-7, with 9 nucleotides matching TRBD2. The V and J ends lost 1 base and 4 bases, in that order; junction bases with no gene match: 8. The CDR3 contains 15 residues. Germline assignment: CDR1 DFQATT and CDR2 SNEGSKA (reference sequence). CDR3 amino acids: CSARVAGGPPYEQYF. DNA for the CDR3: TGCAGTGCTAGAGTTGCGGGAGGGCCCCCTTACGAGCAGTACTTC.

This clonotype was counted ten times or more. The chain recombines TRBV29-1 with TRBJ1-2, with 8 bases lining up with TRBD1. V gave up 4 bases and J gave up 1 base; unmatched junction bases: 8. Germline CDR1 and CDR2: SQVTM and ANQGSEA. CDR3 length: 15 residues. The CDR3 region has the DNA TGCAGCGTTGTTCCGACAGGGGACGTTAACTATGGCTACACCTTC. Translating gives CSVVPTGDVNYGYTF.

This clonotype was recorded many times. V and J are TRBV12-5 and TRBJ2-1; 11 nucleotides agree with TRBD1. This CDR3 region has 13 residues. Trimming at V came to 8 bases and at J to 10 bases, leaving 7 bases not matched to a gene. CDR1 is LGHNT, CDR2 FRNRAP, per germline. Here the CDR3 DNA reads TGTGCTAGTTTCCGGACAGGGGGCTCCGAGCAGTTCTTC. Translation gives CASFRTGGSEQFF.

This clonotype showed up just a few times. The J gene is TRBJ2-1, the V gene TRBV28; D is undetermined. Germline V gene sequence: CDR1 MDHEN, CDR2 SYDVKM. Trimming took off 3 bases at V and 5 bases at J, with 11 bases between the two ends. The CDR3 loop spans 14 amino acids. The CDR3 sequence is CASSFLGTDNEQFF. The CDR3 nucleotides read TGTGCCAGCAGTTTTTTGGGTACCGACAATGAGCAGTTCTTC. Full variable domain (outside the CDR3, taken from reference TRBV28 and TRBJ2-1): DVKVTQSSRYLVKRTGEKVFLECVQDMDHENMFWYRQDPGLGLRLIYFSYDVKMKEKGDIPEGYSVSREKKERFSLILESASTNQTSMYLCASSFLGTDNEQFFGPGTRLTVL.

This clonotype was picked up many times. This clone may be a read error of a much larger clone one base away. This chain links TRBV7-8 with TRBJ2-4; D uncertain. Trimming cost V 1 base and J 3 bases, with 4 bases left between them. The germline V gene encodes CDR1 SGHVS and CDR2 FQNEAQ. The length of the CDR3 is 13 residues. The CDR3 protein is CASSLEGKNIQYF. CDR3 nucleotide sequence: TGTGCCAGCAGCTTAGAGGGCAAAAACATTCAGTACTTC.

The CDR3 sequence is CASSFLGKGSSGANVLTF. The CDR3 nucleotides are TGTGCCAGCAGCTTCCTCGGTAAGGGATCCTCTGGGGCCAACGTCCTGACTTTC. The chain carries TRBV5-6 and TRBJ2-6; no definite D call. Germline CDR1 is SGHDT and CDR2 is YYEEEE. This CDR3 contains 18 residues. The ends were cut back, 2 bases at V and 0 bases at J, with 15 bases in the middle.

This clonotype was seen many times. V and J are TRBV5-1 and TRBJ2-7, with D tentatively TRBD1 (6 bases). CDR3 length: 15 amino acids. Germline CDR1 reads SGHRS; CDR2 reads YFSETQ. V lost 4 bases to trimming and J lost 3 bases, with 17 bases between them. For the CDR3, the DNA is TGCGCCAGCAGCGAAGGACAGCCAGGGATCTACGAGCAGTACTTC. This sequence encodes CASSEGQPGIYEQYF.

This clonotype came up many times. In DNA, the CDR3 is TGTGCCAGCAGCCCCCTAGGCTATAGCAATCAGCCCCAGCATTTT. Protein sequence: CASSPLGYSNQPQHF. The rearrangement uses TRBV6-5 and TRBJ1-5; the D is unclear. V lost 6 bases to trimming and J lost 0 bases, with 12 bases between them. The CDR3 totals 15 residues. CDR1 is MNHEY and CDR2 is SVGAGI in the germline V gene.

This clonotype was detected ten times or more. The V call is TRBV29-1, the J call TRBJ2-7; maybe TRBD2 (7 bases). Trimming pared 0 bases from V and 12 bases from J, leaving 15 bases between. CDR3 length: 12 amino acids. Germline V gene sequence: CDR1 SQVTM, CDR2 ANQGSEA. The CDR3 spells CSVEDQGRGPYF. CDR3 nucleotide sequence: TGCAGCGTTGAAGATCAGGGGAGGGGTCCGTACTTC.

At least ten counts were recorded for this clonotype. This chain joins TRBV7-9 and TRBJ2-3, with 10 bases lining up with TRBD2. The CDR3 extends over 15 amino acids. The germline V gene has CDR1 SEHNR and CDR2 FQNEAQ (reference sequence). V lost 7 bases and J lost 7; bases outside the gene matches: 11. In DNA form, the CDR3 reads TGTGCCAGCACCCCCGGGACTAGCGACGCAAATACGCAGTATTTT. Its protein is CASTPGTSDANTQYF.

Many counts were recorded for this clonotype. The rearrangement links TRBV7-3 to TRBJ2-5, with TRBD2 matching 8 bases. V was clipped by 2 bases and J by 4 bases; unmatched bases: 6. This CDR3 region has 15 residues. CDR1 is SGHTA, CDR2 FQGTGA, per germline. In nucleotides, the CDR3 is TGTGCCAGCAGCTTAGGTCCAGCGGGAGCAGAGACCCAGTACTTC. It codes for CASSLGPAGAETQYF.

This clonotype was detected many times. V and J are TRBV19 and TRBJ2-7; D not resolved. The germline gives CDR1 LNHDA, CDR2 SQIVND (reference sequence). The CDR3 spans 12 residues. V lost 0 bases to trimming and J lost 3 bases, with 3 bases between them. The CDR3 loop is CASSIDNYEQYF. CDR3 sequence (DNA): TGTGCCAGTAGTATAGACAACTACGAGCAGTACTTC.

This clonotype was counted ten times or more. This chain links TRBV27 with TRBJ1-5; TRBD1 matches 7 bases. The CDR3 has 17 amino acids. V trimming: 5 bases; J trimming: 3 bases; junction bases outside the gene matches: 13. The germline V gene has CDR1 MNHEY and CDR2 SMNVEV (reference sequence). As DNA, the CDR3 is TGTGCCAGCAGTCTGATTACCGTACAGGGGCCCAATCAGCCCCAGCATTTT. This encodes CASSLITVQGPNQPQHF.

This clonotype was seen at least ten times. The gene calls are TRBV20-1 and TRBJ2-2; 13 bases map to TRBD2. Germline trimming cut 5 bases from V and 5 bases from J; bases unmatched to any gene: 8. Germline V lookup: CDR1 DFQATT, CDR2 SNEGSKA (reference sequence). This CDR3 is 16 amino acids long. The CDR3 bases are TGCAGTGCTCCCCGACTAGCGGGAGGTAGAACCGGGGAGCTGTTTTTT. Its translation: CSAPRLAGGRTGELFF.

At least ten counts were recorded for this clonotype. The chain's CDR3 is CASSHGGRTDTQYF. CDR3 sequence (DNA): TGTGCCAGCAGCCACGGCGGACGGACAGATACGCAGTATTTT. V and J are TRBV3-1 and TRBJ2-3, with D unresolved. Trimming removed 3 bases from V and 3 bases from J, with 10 bases in between. CDR3 length equals 14 residues. Germline CDR1 is LGHDT and CDR2 is YNNKEL (reference sequence).

This clonotype was observed many times. The rearrangement uses TRBV12-3 or TRBV12-4 and TRBJ2-7; a possible D gene is TRBD1 (5 bases). This CDR3 is 14 amino acids long. The germline V and J ends were trimmed by 3 bases and 0 bases, with 9 bases remaining between them. The CDR3 bases are TGTGCCAGCAGTTTTAATCAGGGCTCCTACGAGCAGTACTTC. Translating gives CASSFNQGSYEQYF.

This clonotype has a count of ten or more. The CDR3 DNA reads as TGTGCCTGGAGTGTACCGGGTACCCCCTACAATGAGCAGTTCTTC. It codes for CAWSVPGTPYNEQFF. The chain uses TRBV30 and TRBJ2-1; D is ambiguous. The V end lost 0 bases, the J end lost 2 bases, and 11 bases lay between the germline ends. Germline assignment: CDR1 GTSNPN and CDR2 SVGIG (reference sequence). The CDR3 totals 15 residues.

In this sample, this clonotype turned up many times. V gene TRBV20-1 combines with J gene TRBJ2-7; 7 nucleotides match TRBD2. This CDR3 region has 12 residues. Germline V lookup: CDR1 DFQATT, CDR2 SNEGSKA (reference sequence). The junction had 4 bases not matched to a gene; V was cut back by 5 bases and J by 3 bases. CDR3 sequence: CSALRTSYEQYF. CDR3 nucleotides: TGCAGTGCTCTTCGGACTAGCTACGAGCAGTACTTC.

This chain uses TRBV7-3 with TRBJ2-3; weak D call: TRBD1 (5 bases). Germline V gene lookup returns CDR1 SGHTA and CDR2 FQGTGA. The CDR3 covers 15 residues. V was cut by 2 bases and J by 8 bases, with 17 bases left in between. The CDR3 reads CASSLAPGQGITQYF. CDR3 nucleotide sequence: TGTGCCAGCAGCTTAGCCCCCGGGCAGGGAATTACGCAGTATTTT.

This clonotype was found many times. V gene TRBV5-5 combines with J gene TRBJ1-1, with D perhaps TRBD1 (5 bases). The V gene lost 3 bases and the J gene lost 4 bases, with 13 bases spanning the gap. Germline V lookup: CDR1 SGHKS, CDR2 YYEKEE (reference sequence). The CDR3 runs 14 residues. CDR3 sequence: CASSSLGGVTEAFF. The CDR3 DNA follows: TGTGCCAGCAGCTCGCTGGGGGGGGTCACTGAAGCTTTCTTT.